This entry features one T cell receptor beta chain sequence. Its antigen remains unidentified. Within one base of it there is no much larger clone, and no base qualities were kept. The receptor library was made with the immunoSEQ multiplex PCR assay. Imported from immuneACCESS, the table was reduced by TCRdb to in-frame sequences with V and J called. These copies leave out some clones; in studies compared against another copy, an unresolved V gene accounts for under half, and the cause of the remainder is not known. The sample records 120,000 or so clones, roughly 92% of which are singletons. Jointly, the top ten make up 0.5% to 0.7% of the sample. The record originates from a study of control samples from healthy donors and cancer patients (dated by TCRdb to about 2020). Sequencing input: PBMCs. This receptor was taken from a man older than 75 with head and neck cancer.

The CDR3 region has the sequence CASSILGFGNTIYF. The bases read TGTGCCAGCAGCATCCTGGGATTTGGAAACACCATATATTTT. The rearranged segments are TRBV7-8 and TRBJ1-3; confidence is insufficient to name the D gene. Including cysteine and phenylalanine, the CDR3 has 14 amino acids. Only the CDR3 part of the read is kept: 42 bases, read in frame from the first base. The junction shows trimming of 5 bases on V and 3 bases on J, plus 11 bases between the germline ends. From a lookup of the germline V gene, CDR1 and CDR2 are SGHVS and FQNEAQ. Full variable domain (CDR3 extended with the reference TRBV7-8 and TRBJ1-3 proteins): GAGVSQSPRYKVAKRGQDVALRCDPISGHVSLFWYQQALGQGPEFLTYFQNEAQLDKSGLPSDRFFAERPEGSVSTLKIQRTQQEDSAVYLCASSILGFGNTIYFGEGSWLTVV.